The TCR beta chain described here comes from a study of blood T cell repertoires in COVID-19. The overall study: Sites across the United States, Italy and Spain contributed samples from acute and convalescent COVID-19. The cDNA or gDNA used as material had been derived from T cells, B-cell-depleted T cells, or PBMCs.

Germline V lookup: CDR1 ENHRY, CDR2 SYGVKD. V dropped 7 bases and J dropped 0 bases, with 15 bases sitting between them. The CDR3 totals 15 residues. Profiled with immunoSEQ multiplex PCR; TCRdb holds only in-frame clones, not every one. The data show about 390,000 clones, with around nine tenths seen just once and roughly a tenth held by the top ten. This sequence joins TRBV10-3 and TRBJ1-2, with D possibly matching TRBD1 (5 bases). The sample comprised PBMCs or T cells enriched from blood (not recorded which). This clonotype was obtained from a woman between 45 and 60 years old who had recovered from COVID-19. The CDR3 DNA reads as TGTGCCATCACGGGAGGGGACGGAACTAACTATGGCTACACCTTC. Translation gives CAITGGDGTNYGYTF.